The clone carrying this T cell receptor (beta chain) was counted many times. What it binds is unknown. The CDR3 spans 16 residues. V lost 6 bases and J lost 2; bases outside the gene matches: 4. Germline lookup yields CDR1 SQVTM and CDR2 ANQGSEA. This sample was included in a study of response to subunit inactivated influenza vaccine. Overall study results and limits: Seasonal influenza vaccination, on each occasion, was suggested by the authors to recruit few new T cells.

TCRdb fed the RT-PCR reads into MiXCR, producing one record per CDR3 protein. The sample carries roughly 670,000 distinct CDR3 sequences, 14% recorded once. The sequence was obtained from a man in his forties or fifties who received an inactivated influenza vaccine. The J gene is TRBJ2-1, the V gene TRBV29-1, with 16 positions matching TRBD2. The material sequenced was PBMCs from blood, taken 14 to 15 days before vaccination. The DNA for the CDR3 is TGCAGCGTCCAAGGGACTAGCGGGGGGGCCTACAATGAGCAGTTCTTC. This sequence encodes CSVQGTSGGAYNEQFF.